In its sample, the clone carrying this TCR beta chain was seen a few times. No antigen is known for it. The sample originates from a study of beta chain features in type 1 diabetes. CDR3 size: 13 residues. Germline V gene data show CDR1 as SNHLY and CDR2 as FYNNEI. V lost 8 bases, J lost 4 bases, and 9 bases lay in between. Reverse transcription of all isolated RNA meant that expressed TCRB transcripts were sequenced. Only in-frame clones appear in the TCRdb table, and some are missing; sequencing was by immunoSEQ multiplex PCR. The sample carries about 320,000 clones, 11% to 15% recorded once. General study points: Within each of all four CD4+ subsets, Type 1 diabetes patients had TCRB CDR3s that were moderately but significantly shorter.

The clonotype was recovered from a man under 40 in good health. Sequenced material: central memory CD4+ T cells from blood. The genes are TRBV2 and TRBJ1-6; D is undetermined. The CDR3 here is CASGRRYNSPLHF. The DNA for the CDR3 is TGTGCCAGCGGGCGGCGGTATAATTCACCCCTCCACTTT.